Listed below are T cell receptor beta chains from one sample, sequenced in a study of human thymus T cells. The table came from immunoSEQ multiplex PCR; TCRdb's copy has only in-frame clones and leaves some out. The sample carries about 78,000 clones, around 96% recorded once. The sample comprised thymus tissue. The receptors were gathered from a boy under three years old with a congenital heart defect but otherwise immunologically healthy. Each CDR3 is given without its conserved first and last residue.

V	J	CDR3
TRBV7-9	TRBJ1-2	ASSFNQQVGVYGYT
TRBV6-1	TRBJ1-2	ASRRAGRSGYT
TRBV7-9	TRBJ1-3	ASSWAAPSRVSGNTIY
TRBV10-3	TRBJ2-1	AISYRGGEQF
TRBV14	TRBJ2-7	ASSQDSGVSSYEQY
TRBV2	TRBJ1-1	ASSGGVAF
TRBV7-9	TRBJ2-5	ASSGLWMQETQY
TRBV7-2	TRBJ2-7	ASSLAGKRAYEQY
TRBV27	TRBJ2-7	ASSLGQGAPEQY
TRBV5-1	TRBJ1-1	ASSLAGDTEAF
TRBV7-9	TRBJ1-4	ASSLRGSHEKLF
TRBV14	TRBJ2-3	ASSQLRQVVQY
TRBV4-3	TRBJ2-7	ASSQGSGIYYEQY
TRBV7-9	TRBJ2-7	ASSFTGASSYEQY
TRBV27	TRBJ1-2	ASSSCPPTRTPVYGYT
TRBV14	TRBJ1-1	ASSRAPSMNTEAF
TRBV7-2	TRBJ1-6	ASSLESGTGYNSPLH
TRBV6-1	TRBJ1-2	ASSGTNRNGYT
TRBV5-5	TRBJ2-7	ASSFEPGPHEQY
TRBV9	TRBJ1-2	ASSAGDTHFNYGYT
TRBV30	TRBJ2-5	AWRIHERGHQETQY
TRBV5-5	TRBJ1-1	ASSRGPALNTEAF
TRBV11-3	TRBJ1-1	ASSFLRNTEAF
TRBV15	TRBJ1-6	ATSRDSGRVLSPLH
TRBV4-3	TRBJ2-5	ASSQDGAGETQY
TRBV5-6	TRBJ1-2	ASSSPGIGQGVIYGYT
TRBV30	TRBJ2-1	AWSVCLAGYNEQF
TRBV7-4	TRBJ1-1	ASSLVGSGLNTEAF